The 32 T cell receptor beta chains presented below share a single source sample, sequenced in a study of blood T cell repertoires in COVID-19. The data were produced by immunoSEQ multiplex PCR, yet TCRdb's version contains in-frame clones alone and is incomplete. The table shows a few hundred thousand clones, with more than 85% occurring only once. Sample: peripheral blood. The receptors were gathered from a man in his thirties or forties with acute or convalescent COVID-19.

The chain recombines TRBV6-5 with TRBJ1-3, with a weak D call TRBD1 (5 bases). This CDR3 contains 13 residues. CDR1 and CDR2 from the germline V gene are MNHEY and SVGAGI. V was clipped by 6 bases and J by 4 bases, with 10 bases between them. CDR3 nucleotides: TGTGCCAGCAGATACAGACAGGGAAACACCATATATTTT. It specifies CASRYRQGNTIYF.

The CDR3 loop is CASSFVGLAGGRQTGASYEQYF. The CDR3 region has the DNA TGCGCCAGCAGCTTCGTCGGACTAGCGGGAGGGCGACAGACGGGCGCCTCCTACGAGCAGTACTTC. The V gene is TRBV5-1, the J gene TRBJ2-7; TRBD2 matches at 15 bases. This CDR3 comprises 22 residues. Germline V lookup: CDR1 SGHRS, CDR2 YFSETQ. V dropped 2 bases and J dropped 0; count of bases not matched to a gene: 18.

The CDR3 spells CASSQEGLSPEAFF. The CDR3 DNA sequence: TGTGCCAGCAGCCAAGAGGGGCTCAGCCCTGAAGCTTTCTTT. This chain uses TRBV4-2 with TRBJ1-1; possibly TRBD1 for D (5 bases). Germline CDR1 reads LGHNA; CDR2 reads YNFKEQ. This CDR3 is 14 amino acids long. The V and J ends lost 0 bases and 6 bases respectively, with 11 bases between them.

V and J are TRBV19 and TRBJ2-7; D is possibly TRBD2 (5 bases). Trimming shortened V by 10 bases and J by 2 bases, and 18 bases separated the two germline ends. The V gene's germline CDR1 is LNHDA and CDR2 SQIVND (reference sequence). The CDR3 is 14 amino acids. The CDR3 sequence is CATTTNRGTYEQYF. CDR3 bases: TGTGCCACAACTACAAACCGGGGAACCTACGAGCAGTACTTC.

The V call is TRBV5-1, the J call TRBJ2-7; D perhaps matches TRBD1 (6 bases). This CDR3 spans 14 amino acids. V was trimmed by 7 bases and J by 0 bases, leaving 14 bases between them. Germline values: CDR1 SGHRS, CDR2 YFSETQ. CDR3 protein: CASGDRSTSYEQYF. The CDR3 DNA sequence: TGCGCCAGCGGCGACAGGTCTACCTCCTACGAGCAGTACTTC.

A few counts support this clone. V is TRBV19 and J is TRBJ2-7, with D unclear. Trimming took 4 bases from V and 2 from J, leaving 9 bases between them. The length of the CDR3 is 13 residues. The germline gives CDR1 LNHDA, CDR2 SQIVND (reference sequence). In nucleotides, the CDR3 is TGTGCCAGTAGTAGAGGTTATACCTACGAGCAGTACTTC. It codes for CASSRGYTYEQYF. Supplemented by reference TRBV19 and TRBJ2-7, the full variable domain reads DGGITQSPKYLFRKEGQNVTLSCEQNLNHDAMYWYRQDPGQGLRLIYYSQIVNDFQKGDIAEGYSVSREKKESFPLTVTSAQKNPTAFYLCASSRGYTYEQYFGPGTRLTVT.

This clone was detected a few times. CDR3 bases: TGTGCCAGCTCACAGGGTACGGATTCACCCCTCCACTTT. Its protein is CASSQGTDSPLHF. The V and J genes are TRBV25-1 and TRBJ1-6; D is perhaps TRBD1 (6 bases). Germline CDR1 MGHDK, CDR2 SYGVNS. CDR3 length equals 13 residues. Between the trimmed V and J ends, which lost 8 bases and 8 bases, there was a span of 13 bases.

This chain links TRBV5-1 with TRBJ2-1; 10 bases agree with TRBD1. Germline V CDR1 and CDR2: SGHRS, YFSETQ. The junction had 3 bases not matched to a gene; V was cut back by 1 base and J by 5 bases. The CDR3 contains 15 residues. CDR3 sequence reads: CASSLSGQGNNEQFF. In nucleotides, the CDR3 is TGCGCCAGCAGCTTGTCGGGACAGGGGAACAATGAGCAGTTCTTC.

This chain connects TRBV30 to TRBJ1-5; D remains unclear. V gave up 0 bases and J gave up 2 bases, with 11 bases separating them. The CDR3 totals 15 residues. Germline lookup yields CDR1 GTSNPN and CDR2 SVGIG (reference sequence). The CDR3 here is CAWSVDRRGNQPQHF. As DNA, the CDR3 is TGTGCCTGGAGTGTAGATCGGCGGGGCAATCAGCCCCAGCATTTT.

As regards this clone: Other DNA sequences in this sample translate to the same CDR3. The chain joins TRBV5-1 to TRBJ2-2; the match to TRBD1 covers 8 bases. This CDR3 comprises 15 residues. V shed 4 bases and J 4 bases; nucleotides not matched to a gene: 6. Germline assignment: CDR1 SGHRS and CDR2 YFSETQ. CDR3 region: CASSPGQGFTGELFF. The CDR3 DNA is TGCGCCAGCAGCCCAGGACAGGGTTTCACCGGGGAGCTGTTTTTT.

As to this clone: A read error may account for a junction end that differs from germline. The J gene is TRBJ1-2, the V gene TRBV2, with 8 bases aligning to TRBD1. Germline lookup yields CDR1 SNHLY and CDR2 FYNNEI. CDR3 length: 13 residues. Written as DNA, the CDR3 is TGTGCCAGCAGGTCGGACAGGGACTACGGCTACACCTTC. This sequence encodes CASRSDRDYGYTF.

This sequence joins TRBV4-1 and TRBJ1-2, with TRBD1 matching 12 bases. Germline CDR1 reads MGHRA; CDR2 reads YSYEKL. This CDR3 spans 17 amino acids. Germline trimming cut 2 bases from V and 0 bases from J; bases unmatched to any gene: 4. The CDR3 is CASSQTGTGGSNYGYTF. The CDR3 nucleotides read TGCGCCAGCAGCCAAACCGGGACAGGGGGCTCTAACTATGGCTACACCTTC.

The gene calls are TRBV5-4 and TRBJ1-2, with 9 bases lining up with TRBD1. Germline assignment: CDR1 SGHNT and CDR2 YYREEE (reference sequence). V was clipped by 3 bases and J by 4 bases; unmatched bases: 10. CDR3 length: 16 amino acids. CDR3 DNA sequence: TGTGCCAGCAGCTCCGGGACAGGGCCTCGGGCCTATGGCTACACCTTC. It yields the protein CASSSGTGPRAYGYTF.

The CDR3 is CASSIVGGPQHF. The CDR3, as DNA: TGTGCCAGTAGTATAGTAGGGGGGCCCCAGCATTTT. The genes are TRBV19 and TRBJ1-5; D may be TRBD1 (6 bases). With 1 base removed from V and 9 bases from J, the gap between germline ends came to 7 bases. The CDR3 runs 12 residues. CDR1 is LNHDA and CDR2 is SQIVND in the germline V gene (reference sequence).

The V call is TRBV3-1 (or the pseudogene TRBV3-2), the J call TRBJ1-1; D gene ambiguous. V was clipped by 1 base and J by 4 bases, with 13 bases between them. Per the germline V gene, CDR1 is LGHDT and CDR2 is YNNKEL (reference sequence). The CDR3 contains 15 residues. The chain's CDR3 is CASSQGDTKSTEAFF. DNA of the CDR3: TGTGCCAGCAGCCAAGGAGACACCAAGTCCACTGAAGCTTTCTTT.

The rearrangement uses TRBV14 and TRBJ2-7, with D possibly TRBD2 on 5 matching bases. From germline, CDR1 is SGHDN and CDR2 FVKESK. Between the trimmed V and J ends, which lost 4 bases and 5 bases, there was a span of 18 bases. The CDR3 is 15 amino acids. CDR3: CASSPLLFAGDEQYF. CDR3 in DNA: TGTGCCAGCAGCCCCCTTTTGTTCGCCGGGGACGAGCAGTACTTC.

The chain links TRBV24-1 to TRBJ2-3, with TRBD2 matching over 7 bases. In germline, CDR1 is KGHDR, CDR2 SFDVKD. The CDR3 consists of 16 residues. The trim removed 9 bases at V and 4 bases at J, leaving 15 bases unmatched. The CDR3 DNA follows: TGTGCCACCGCTTTAGGTGGCAGGGAGGGTGCAGATACGCAGTATTTT. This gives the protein CATALGGREGADTQYF.

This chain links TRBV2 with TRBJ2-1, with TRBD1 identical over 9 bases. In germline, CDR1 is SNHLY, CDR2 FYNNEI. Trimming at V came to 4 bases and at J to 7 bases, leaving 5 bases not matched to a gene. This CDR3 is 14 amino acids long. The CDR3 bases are TGTGCCAGCAGTGGACAGGGGGGTGAGAATGAGCAGTTCTTC. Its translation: CASSGQGGENEQFF.

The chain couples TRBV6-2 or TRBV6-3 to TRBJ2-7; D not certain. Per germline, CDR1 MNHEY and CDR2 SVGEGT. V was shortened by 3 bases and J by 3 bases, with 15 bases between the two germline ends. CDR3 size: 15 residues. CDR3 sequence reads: CASSYWATLNYEQYF. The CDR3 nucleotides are TGTGCCAGCAGTTATTGGGCTACTCTGAACTACGAGCAGTACTTC.

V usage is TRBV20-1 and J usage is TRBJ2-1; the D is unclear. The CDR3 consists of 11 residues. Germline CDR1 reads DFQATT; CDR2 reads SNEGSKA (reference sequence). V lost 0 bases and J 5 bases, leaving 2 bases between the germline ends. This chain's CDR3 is CSARDDNEQFF. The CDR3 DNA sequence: TGCAGTGCTAGAGACGACAATGAGCAGTTCTTC.

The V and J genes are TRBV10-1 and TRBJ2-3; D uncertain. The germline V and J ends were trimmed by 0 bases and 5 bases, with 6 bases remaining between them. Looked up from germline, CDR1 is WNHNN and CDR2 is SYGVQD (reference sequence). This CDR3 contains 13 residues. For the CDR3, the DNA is TGCGCCAGCAGTGAGTCTTACAAAGATACGCAGTATTTT. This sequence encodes CASSESYKDTQYF.

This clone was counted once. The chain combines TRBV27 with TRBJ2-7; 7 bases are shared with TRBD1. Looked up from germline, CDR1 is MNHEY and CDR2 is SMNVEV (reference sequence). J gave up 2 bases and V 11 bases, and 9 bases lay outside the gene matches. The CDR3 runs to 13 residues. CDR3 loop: CAARRTGTYEQYF. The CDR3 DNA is TGTGCCGCCCGCCGGACAGGCACCTACGAGCAGTACTTC.

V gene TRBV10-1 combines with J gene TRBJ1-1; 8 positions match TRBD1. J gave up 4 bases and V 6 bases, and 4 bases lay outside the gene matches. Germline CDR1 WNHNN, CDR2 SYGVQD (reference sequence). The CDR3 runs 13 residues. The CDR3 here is CASSSGGRTEAFF. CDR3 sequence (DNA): TGCGCCAGCAGCTCAGGGGGCCGCACTGAAGCTTTCTTT.

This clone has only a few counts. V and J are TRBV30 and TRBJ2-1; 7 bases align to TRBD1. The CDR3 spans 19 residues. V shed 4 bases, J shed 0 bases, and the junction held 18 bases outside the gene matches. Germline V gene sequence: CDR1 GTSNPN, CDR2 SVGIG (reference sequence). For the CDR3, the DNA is TGTGCCTGGACCACGGACAGGTTCCTAACTACGAGCTCCTACAATGAGCAGTTCTTC. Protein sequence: CAWTTDRFLTTSSYNEQFF.

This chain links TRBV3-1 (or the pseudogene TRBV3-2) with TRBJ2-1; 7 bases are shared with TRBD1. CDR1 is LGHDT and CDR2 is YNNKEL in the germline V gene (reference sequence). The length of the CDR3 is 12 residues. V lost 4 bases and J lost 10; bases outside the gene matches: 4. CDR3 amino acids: CASSLWGQEQFF. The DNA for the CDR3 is TGTGCCAGCAGCCTTTGGGGACAGGAGCAGTTCTTC.

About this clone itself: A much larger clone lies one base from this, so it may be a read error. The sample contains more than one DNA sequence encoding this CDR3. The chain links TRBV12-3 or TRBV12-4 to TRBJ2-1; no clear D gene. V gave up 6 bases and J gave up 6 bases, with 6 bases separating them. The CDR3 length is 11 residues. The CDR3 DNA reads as TGTGCCAGCAGCCCCGGCAATGAGCAGTTCTTC. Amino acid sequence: CASSPGNEQFF.

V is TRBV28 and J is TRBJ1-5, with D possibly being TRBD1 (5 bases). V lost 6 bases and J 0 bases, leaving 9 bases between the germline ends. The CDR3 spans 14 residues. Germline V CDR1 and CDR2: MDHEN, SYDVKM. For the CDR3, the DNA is TGTGCCAGCAGATCGGGGGGTAGCAATCAGCCCCAGCATTTT. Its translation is CASRSGGSNQPQHF. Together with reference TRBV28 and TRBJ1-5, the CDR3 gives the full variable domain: DVKVTQSSRYLVKRTGEKVFLECVQDMDHENMFWYRQDPGLGLRLIYFSYDVKMKEKGDIPEGYSVSREKKERFSLILESASTNQTSMYLCASRSGGSNQPQHFGDGTRLSIL.

The CDR3 coding sequence is TGTGCCAGCAGCCCGGGACTGCCGACAGATACGCAGTATTTT. It encodes CASSPGLPTDTQYF. The V and J genes are TRBV7-3 and TRBJ2-3, with a possible D match to TRBD2 (6 bases). The V gene lost 5 bases and the J gene lost 3 bases, with 12 bases spanning the gap. CDR1 and CDR2 (germline): SGHTA, FQGTGA. CDR3 length: 14 amino acids.

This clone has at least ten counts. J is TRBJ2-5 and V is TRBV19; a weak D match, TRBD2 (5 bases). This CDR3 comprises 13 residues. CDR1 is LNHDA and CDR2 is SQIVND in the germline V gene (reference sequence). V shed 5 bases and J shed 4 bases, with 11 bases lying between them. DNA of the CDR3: TGTGCCAGTAGTCGAGGACTGAGAGAGACCCAGTACTTC. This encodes CASSRGLRETQYF.

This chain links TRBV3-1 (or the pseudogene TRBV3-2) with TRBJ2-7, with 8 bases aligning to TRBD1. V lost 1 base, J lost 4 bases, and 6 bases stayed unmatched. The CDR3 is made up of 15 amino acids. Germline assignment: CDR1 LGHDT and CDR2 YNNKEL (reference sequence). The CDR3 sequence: CASSQGTGTLYEQYF. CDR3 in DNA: TGTGCCAGCAGCCAAGGGACAGGGACCCTTTACGAGCAGTACTTC.

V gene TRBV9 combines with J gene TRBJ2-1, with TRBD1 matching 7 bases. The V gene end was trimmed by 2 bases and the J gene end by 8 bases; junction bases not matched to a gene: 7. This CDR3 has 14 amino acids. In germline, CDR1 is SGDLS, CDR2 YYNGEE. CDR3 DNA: TGTGCCAGCAGCGTTGGGCAGGGGGTCTATGAGCAGTTCTTC. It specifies CASSVGQGVYEQFF.

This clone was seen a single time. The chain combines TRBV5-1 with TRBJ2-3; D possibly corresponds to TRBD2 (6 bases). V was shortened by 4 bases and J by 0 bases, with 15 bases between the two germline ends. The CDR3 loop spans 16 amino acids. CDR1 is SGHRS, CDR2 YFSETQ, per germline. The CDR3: CASSPGGGGSTDTQYF. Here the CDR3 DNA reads TGCGCCAGCAGCCCCGGGGGTGGCGGGAGCACAGATACGCAGTATTTT.